Listed below are T cell receptor beta chains from one sample, sequenced in a study of T-cell memory formation after mild COVID-19. TCRdb re-called the 5' RACE reads through MiXCR, storing one row per CDR3 protein. The sample has some 490,000 distinct CDR3 sequences, about 20% seen once. Sequencing used PBMCs or a T cell subset sorted from them (not recorded which). All receptors derive from an adult woman who had mild COVID-19 (a few samples of this study predate the infection). Cell type and time point are not known. CDR3s include the opening cysteine and the closing phenylalanine or tryptophan. A D gene is named only where the DNA matches it firmly. Only some rows state a clone size, as once, few, many or a class for expanded clones.

d_call: TRBD2
j_call: TRBJ2-1
clone_size: -
v_call: TRBV4-1
cdr3_length: 15
cdr3_aa: CATKAGLVSYNEQFF
cdr3_nt: TGCGCCACCAAAGCGGGACTAGTTTCCTACAATGAGCAGTTCTTC

d_call: -
j_call: TRBJ2-7
clone_size: few
v_call: TRBV6-5
cdr3_length: 14
cdr3_aa: CASSPSRSSYEQYF
cdr3_nt: TGTGCCAGCAGCCCCTCACGGAGCTCCTACGAGCAGTACTTC

d_call: -
j_call: TRBJ2-2
clone_size: -
v_call: TRBV6-6
cdr3_length: 16
cdr3_aa: CASSYETFSATGELFF
cdr3_nt: TGTGCCAGCAGTTACGAGACATTTAGTGCCACCGGGGAGCTGTTTTTT

d_call: TRBD2
j_call: TRBJ2-1
clone_size: -
v_call: TRBV7-3
cdr3_length: 16
cdr3_aa: CASSPYSGTSLNEQFF
cdr3_nt: TGTGCCAGCAGCCCATACTCCGGGACTAGCTTGAATGAGCAGTTCTTC

d_call: -
j_call: TRBJ1-2
clone_size: -
v_call: TRBV7-8
cdr3_length: 14
cdr3_aa: CASSLARGDNGYTF
cdr3_nt: TGTGCCAGCAGCTTAGCGCGGGGGGATAATGGCTACACCTTC

d_call: -
j_call: TRBJ1-1
clone_size: few
v_call: TRBV5-1
cdr3_length: 14
cdr3_aa: CASSFTTVNTEAFF
cdr3_nt: TGCGCCAGCAGCTTTACGACAGTGAACACTGAAGCTTTCTTT

d_call: TRBD1
j_call: TRBJ2-4
clone_size: -
v_call: TRBV9
cdr3_length: 17
cdr3_aa: CASSTPETGFGKNIQYF
cdr3_nt: TGTGCCAGCAGCACCCCAGAGACAGGGTTTGGCAAAAACATTCAGTACTTC

d_call: -
j_call: TRBJ2-5
clone_size: few
v_call: TRBV5-1
cdr3_length: 13
cdr3_aa: CASLKADSETQYF
cdr3_nt: TGCGCCAGCCTTAAGGCGGACTCAGAGACCCAGTACTTC

d_call: TRBD1
j_call: TRBJ2-1
clone_size: few
v_call: TRBV5-5
cdr3_length: 13
cdr3_aa: CASSWGTAAEQFF
cdr3_nt: TGTGCCAGCAGCTGGGGGACAGCCGCTGAGCAGTTCTTC

d_call: -
j_call: TRBJ2-5
clone_size: few
v_call: TRBV7-7
cdr3_length: 16
cdr3_aa: CASSLGRMVRQETQYF
cdr3_nt: TGTGCCAGCAGCTTAGGCAGGATGGTCCGCCAAGAGACCCAGTACTTC

d_call: -
j_call: TRBJ2-1
clone_size: few
v_call: TRBV27
cdr3_length: 15
cdr3_aa: CASSWGLSSYNEQFF
cdr3_nt: TGTGCCAGCAGTTGGGGACTCAGCTCCTACAATGAGCAGTTCTTC

d_call: TRBD1
j_call: TRBJ1-1
clone_size: few
v_call: TRBV6-5
cdr3_length: 17
cdr3_aa: CASSYSIYGTVNTEAFF
cdr3_nt: TGTGCCAGCAGTTACTCGATTTATGGGACAGTCAACACTGAAGCTTTCTTT

d_call: -
j_call: TRBJ1-2
clone_size: -
v_call: TRBV25-1
cdr3_length: 15
cdr3_aa: CASSESPGYGGGYTF
cdr3_nt: TGTGCCAGCAGTGAATCCCCCGGTTACGGAGGGGGCTACACCTTC

d_call: -
j_call: TRBJ2-3
clone_size: -
v_call: TRBV2
cdr3_length: 16
cdr3_aa: CASSSLSGQITDTQYF
cdr3_nt: TGTGCCAGCAGTTCCTTAAGCGGGCAAATCACAGATACGCAGTATTTT

d_call: -
j_call: TRBJ2-3
clone_size: -
v_call: TRBV7-6
cdr3_length: 17
cdr3_aa: CASSLRHAGPSTDTQYF
cdr3_nt: TGTGCCAGCAGCTTACGGCACGCGGGACCCAGCACAGATACGCAGTATTTT

d_call: -
j_call: TRBJ2-2
clone_size: -
v_call: TRBV12-3/TRBV12-4
cdr3_length: 17
cdr3_aa: CASSPRFVLARTGELFF
cdr3_nt: TGTGCCAGCAGCCCTAGGTTCGTGTTAGCGAGGACCGGGGAGCTGTTTTTT

d_call: TRBD2
j_call: TRBJ2-3
clone_size: once
v_call: TRBV7-9
cdr3_length: 17
cdr3_aa: CASSFAGTSGVPDTQYF
cdr3_nt: TGTGCAAGCAGCTTCGCCGGAACTAGCGGGGTGCCAGATACGCAGTATTTT

d_call: -
j_call: TRBJ1-5
clone_size: -
v_call: TRBV6-5
cdr3_length: 15
cdr3_aa: CASSYGRNSNQPQHF
cdr3_nt: TGTGCCAGCAGTTACGGACGGAATAGCAATCAGCCCCAGCATTTT

d_call: -
j_call: TRBJ1-2
clone_size: -
v_call: TRBV7-9
cdr3_length: 12
cdr3_aa: CASSTGTYGYTF
cdr3_nt: TGTGCCAGCAGTACGGGGACCTATGGCTACACCTTC

d_call: TRBD2
j_call: TRBJ2-4
clone_size: few
v_call: TRBV4-3
cdr3_length: 19
cdr3_aa: CASSQDYNVAGLAKNIQYF
cdr3_nt: TGCGCCAGCAGCCAAGATTATAATGTGGCGGGACTAGCGAAAAACATTCAGTACTTC

d_call: -
j_call: TRBJ1-1
clone_size: many
v_call: TRBV29-1
cdr3_length: 14
cdr3_aa: CSVEKPSRSTEAFF
cdr3_nt: TGCAGCGTTGAAAAGCCGTCTCGATCTACTGAAGCTTTCTTT

d_call: TRBD1
j_call: TRBJ1-2
clone_size: few
v_call: TRBV10-3
cdr3_length: 15
cdr3_aa: CAISESGTGPDGYTF
cdr3_nt: TGTGCCATCAGTGAGTCAGGGACAGGGCCCGATGGCTACACCTTC

d_call: -
j_call: TRBJ2-1
clone_size: few
v_call: TRBV18
cdr3_length: 16
cdr3_aa: CASSPPFTPSNDEQFF
cdr3_nt: TGTGCCAGCTCACCCCCATTCACTCCTTCCAACGATGAGCAGTTCTTC

d_call: -
j_call: TRBJ1-1
clone_size: -
v_call: TRBV20-1
cdr3_length: 15
cdr3_aa: CSATRANLWDTEAFF
cdr3_nt: TGCAGTGCTACGCGAGCCAATTTGTGGGACACTGAAGCTTTCTTT

d_call: -
j_call: TRBJ1-1
clone_size: -
v_call: TRBV3-1
cdr3_length: 16
cdr3_aa: CASSRELRLANTEAFF
cdr3_nt: TGTGCCAGCAGCCGTGAACTCCGACTCGCGAACACTGAAGCTTTCTTT

d_call: -
j_call: TRBJ1-6
clone_size: few
v_call: TRBV7-9
cdr3_length: 13
cdr3_aa: CASSLAGPPSLHF
cdr3_nt: TGTGCCAGCAGCTTAGCGGGGCCACCCTCCCTCCACTTT

d_call: -
j_call: TRBJ1-1
clone_size: few
v_call: TRBV3-1
cdr3_length: 18
cdr3_aa: CASSQLQRDGFMNTEAFF
cdr3_nt: TGTGCCAGCAGCCAACTCCAGCGGGACGGCTTTATGAACACTGAAGCTTTCTTT

d_call: -
j_call: TRBJ2-7
clone_size: -
v_call: TRBV30
cdr3_length: 15
cdr3_aa: CAWSAILLTRHEQYF
cdr3_nt: TGTGCCTGGAGTGCAATCCTCCTCACCCGCCACGAGCAGTACTTC

d_call: TRBD2
j_call: TRBJ2-5
clone_size: -
v_call: TRBV29-1
cdr3_length: 14
cdr3_aa: CSAWGVRRGETQYF
cdr3_nt: TGCAGCGCCTGGGGGGTCAGGCGGGGGGAGACCCAGTACTTC

d_call: TRBD1
j_call: TRBJ1-5
clone_size: -
v_call: TRBV7-9
cdr3_length: 14
cdr3_aa: CASSPDRGHQPQHF
cdr3_nt: TGTGCCAGCAGCCCGGACAGGGGGCACCAGCCCCAGCATTTT

d_call: -
j_call: TRBJ2-5
clone_size: few
v_call: TRBV7-9
cdr3_length: 15
cdr3_aa: CASSLYGRYQETQYF
cdr3_nt: TGTGCCAGCAGCTTATACGGGCGGTACCAAGAGACCCAGTACTTC

d_call: -
j_call: TRBJ2-1
clone_size: -
v_call: TRBV9
cdr3_length: 12
cdr3_aa: CASSETRDEQFF
cdr3_nt: TGTGCCAGCAGCGAAACTCGGGATGAGCAGTTCTTC

d_call: -
j_call: TRBJ1-1
clone_size: -
v_call: TRBV5-1
cdr3_length: 16
cdr3_aa: CASSLSRRDLNTEAFF
cdr3_nt: TGCGCCAGCAGCTTGTCGCGGCGAGACCTGAACACTGAAGCTTTCTTT

d_call: -
j_call: TRBJ1-3
clone_size: -
v_call: TRBV12-3/TRBV12-4
cdr3_length: 16
cdr3_aa: CASTSVWGVSGNTIYF
cdr3_nt: TGTGCCAGCACCTCCGTGTGGGGTGTTTCTGGAAACACCATATATTTT

d_call: -
j_call: TRBJ1-2
clone_size: -
v_call: TRBV29-1
cdr3_length: 14
cdr3_aa: CSVEVGQLGYGYTF
cdr3_nt: TGCAGCGTTGAAGTGGGGCAGCTGGGTTATGGCTACACCTTC

d_call: -
j_call: TRBJ2-7
clone_size: -
v_call: TRBV18
cdr3_length: 13
cdr3_aa: CASSPDTTYEQYF
cdr3_nt: TGTGCCAGCTCACCTGACACGACCTACGAGCAGTACTTC

d_call: -
j_call: TRBJ1-2
clone_size: few
v_call: TRBV6-6
cdr3_length: 14
cdr3_aa: CASSYSSGGPGYTF
cdr3_nt: TGTGCCAGCAGTTACTCGTCCGGAGGTCCTGGCTACACCTTC

d_call: TRBD1
j_call: TRBJ1-6
clone_size: medium-sized
v_call: TRBV7-2
cdr3_length: 15
cdr3_aa: CASSPAPGGNSPLHF
cdr3_nt: TGTGCCAGCAGCCCCGCCCCAGGGGGAAATTCACCCCTCCACTTT

d_call: -
j_call: TRBJ2-7
clone_size: -
v_call: TRBV20-1
cdr3_length: 13
cdr3_aa: CSAPRGRAYEQYF
cdr3_nt: TGCAGTGCCCCTCGGGGCAGGGCCTACGAGCAGTACTTC

d_call: -
j_call: TRBJ1-5
clone_size: -
v_call: TRBV12-3/TRBV12-4
cdr3_length: 17
cdr3_aa: CASSYGAGTGKNQPQHF
cdr3_nt: TGTGCCAGCAGTTACGGTGCCGGGACGGGGAAGAATCAGCCCCAGCATTTT

d_call: -
j_call: TRBJ1-2
clone_size: -
v_call: TRBV4-1
cdr3_length: 16
cdr3_aa: CASSQGGRGRNYGYTF
cdr3_nt: TGCGCCAGCAGCCAAGGGGGAAGGGGTCGAAACTATGGCTACACCTTC

d_call: TRBD1
j_call: TRBJ1-5
clone_size: -
v_call: TRBV12-3/TRBV12-4
cdr3_length: 13
cdr3_aa: CASSSTGDQPQHF
cdr3_nt: TGTGCCAGCAGCTCTACAGGGGACCAGCCCCAGCATTTT

d_call: -
j_call: TRBJ2-7
clone_size: -
v_call: TRBV6-1
cdr3_length: 14
cdr3_aa: CASRGNRVSNEQYF
cdr3_nt: TGTGCCAGCAGGGGAAACAGGGTCAGCAACGAGCAGTACTTC

d_call: -
j_call: TRBJ2-5
clone_size: -
v_call: TRBV5-1
cdr3_length: 14
cdr3_aa: CASSGGLLQETQYF
cdr3_nt: TGCGCCAGCAGCGGGGGACTCTTACAAGAGACCCAGTACTTC

d_call: TRBD1
j_call: TRBJ1-6
clone_size: once
v_call: TRBV7-9
cdr3_length: 15
cdr3_aa: CDSAPGTARNSPLHF
cdr3_nt: TGTGACAGCGCTCCGGGGACAGCAAGAAATTCACCCCTCCACTTT

d_call: -
j_call: TRBJ2-4
clone_size: -
v_call: TRBV29-1
cdr3_length: 13
cdr3_aa: CSVEAASVNIQYF
cdr3_nt: TGCAGCGTTGAGGCGGCGTCGGTAAACATTCAGTACTTC

d_call: TRBD2
j_call: TRBJ2-1
clone_size: few
v_call: TRBV4-3
cdr3_length: 17
cdr3_aa: CASSPRTSGISYNEQFF
cdr3_nt: TGCGCCAGCAGCCCGAGGACTAGCGGGATCTCCTACAATGAGCAGTTCTTC

d_call: -
j_call: TRBJ2-5
clone_size: few
v_call: TRBV7-2
cdr3_length: 14
cdr3_aa: CASSVARVQETQYF
cdr3_nt: TGTGCCAGCAGCGTAGCCAGGGTCCAAGAGACCCAGTACTTC

d_call: -
j_call: TRBJ2-2
clone_size: many
v_call: TRBV7-9
cdr3_length: 15
cdr3_aa: CASSLGVVDTGELFF
cdr3_nt: TGTGCCAGCAGCTTAGGAGTGGTCGACACCGGGGAGCTGTTTTTT

d_call: -
j_call: TRBJ2-7
clone_size: few
v_call: TRBV30
cdr3_length: 13
cdr3_aa: CAWSVGSTYEQYF
cdr3_nt: TGTGCCTGGAGTGTGGGGAGCACCTACGAGCAGTACTTC

d_call: TRBD1
j_call: TRBJ2-3
clone_size: -
v_call: TRBV4-3
cdr3_length: 16
cdr3_aa: CASSQQGQGSTDTQYF
cdr3_nt: TGCGCCAGCAGCCAGCAGGGACAGGGGAGCACAGATACGCAGTATTTT

d_call: -
j_call: TRBJ2-7
clone_size: many
v_call: TRBV9
cdr3_length: 13
cdr3_aa: CASSVGVSYEQYF
cdr3_nt: TGTGCCAGCAGCGTAGGAGTCTCCTACGAGCAGTACTTC

d_call: TRBD2
j_call: TRBJ2-1
clone_size: -
v_call: TRBV7-2
cdr3_length: 16
cdr3_aa: CASSLGLAGPLDEQFF
cdr3_nt: TGTGCCAGCAGCTTAGGGCTAGCGGGACCATTGGATGAGCAGTTCTTC

d_call: -
j_call: TRBJ1-6
clone_size: -
v_call: TRBV12-3/TRBV12-4
cdr3_length: 15
cdr3_aa: CASSWRGGPNSPLHF
cdr3_nt: TGTGCCAGCAGTTGGCGTGGAGGCCCTAATTCACCCCTCCACTTT

d_call: -
j_call: TRBJ2-7
clone_size: -
v_call: TRBV5-1
cdr3_length: 13
cdr3_aa: CASKTVFSYEQYF
cdr3_nt: TGCGCCAGTAAGACGGTCTTCTCCTACGAGCAGTACTTC

d_call: TRBD1
j_call: TRBJ2-7
clone_size: -
v_call: TRBV29-1
cdr3_length: 12
cdr3_aa: CSVGDRGYEQYF
cdr3_nt: TGCAGCGTCGGGGACAGGGGGTACGAGCAGTACTTC

d_call: TRBD2
j_call: TRBJ2-1
clone_size: few
v_call: TRBV29-1
cdr3_length: 13
cdr3_aa: CSVPSGRRDEQFF
cdr3_nt: TGCAGCGTGCCTAGCGGGAGGCGAGATGAGCAGTTCTTC

d_call: -
j_call: TRBJ2-1
clone_size: -
v_call: TRBV6-5
cdr3_length: 12
cdr3_aa: CASGRRVNEQFF
cdr3_nt: TGTGCCAGCGGGAGACGTGTGAATGAGCAGTTCTTC